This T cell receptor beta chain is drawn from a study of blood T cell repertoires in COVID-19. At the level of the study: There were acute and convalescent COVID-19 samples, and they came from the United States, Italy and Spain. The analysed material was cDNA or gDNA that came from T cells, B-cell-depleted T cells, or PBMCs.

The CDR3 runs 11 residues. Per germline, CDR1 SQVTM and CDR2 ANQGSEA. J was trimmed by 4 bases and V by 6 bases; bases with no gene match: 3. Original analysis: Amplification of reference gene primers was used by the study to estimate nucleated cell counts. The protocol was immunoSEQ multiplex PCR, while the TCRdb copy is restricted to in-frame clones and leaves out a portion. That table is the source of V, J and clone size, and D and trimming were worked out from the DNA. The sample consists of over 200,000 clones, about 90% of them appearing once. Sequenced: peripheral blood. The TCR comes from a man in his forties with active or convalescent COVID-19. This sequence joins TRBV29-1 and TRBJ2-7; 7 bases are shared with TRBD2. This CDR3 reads CSVGGGYEQYF. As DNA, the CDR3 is TGCAGCGTGGGGGGAGGGTACGAGCAGTACTTC.